These 20 T cell receptor beta chains were all obtained from the same sample, sequenced in a study of blood T cell repertoires in COVID-19. Data came from immunoSEQ multiplex PCR; TCRdb stores just in-frame clones and leaves some out. The sample includes hundreds of thousands of clones, nearly 85% of them seen just once. The specimen sequenced was peripheral blood. The receptors here all came from a woman aged 25 to 45 with COVID-19, enrolled during active disease.

This rearrangement joins TRBV5-6 to TRBJ2-1, with D tentatively TRBD2 (6 bases). Trimming took 4 bases from V and 10 from J, leaving 21 bases between them. The CDR3 is made up of 15 amino acids. The V gene's germline CDR1 is SGHDT and CDR2 YYEEEE. DNA for the CDR3: TGTGCCAGCAGCGTGCAGGGCGGGAAAGGAGGAGAGCAGTTCTTC. Its protein is CASSVQGGKGGEQFF.

This clone showed up many times. The CDR3 DNA sequence: TGTGCCAGCGCCACAGGGGGCGAAATTACCGGGGAGCTGTTTTTT. It is translated as CASATGGEITGELFF. The chain links TRBV28 to TRBJ2-2, with TRBD1 identical over 9 bases. This CDR3 contains 15 residues. The V segment lost 8 bases and the J segment 5 bases; nucleotides outside the gene matches: 9. Germline-derived CDR1 and CDR2 are MDHEN and SYDVKM.

The chain links TRBV28 to TRBJ2-7; D remains unclear. The V gene lost 3 bases and the J gene lost 2 bases, with 11 bases spanning the gap. CDR1 MDHEN and CDR2 SYDVKM come from the germline V gene. This CDR3 has 14 residues. CDR3 sequence (DNA): TGTGCCAGCAGTTTTATTCACAGAACCTACGAGCAGTACTTC. It encodes CASSFIHRTYEQYF.

The chain employs TRBV6-5 and TRBJ2-7; D is possibly TRBD1 (5 bases). The germline CDR1 and CDR2 sequences are MNHEY and SVGAGI. The CDR3 extends over 11 amino acids. The germline V and J ends were trimmed by 6 bases and 5 bases, with 8 bases remaining between them. The chain's CDR3 is CASSDSDEQYF. CDR3 sequence (DNA): TGTGCCAGCAGCGACAGTGACGAGCAGTACTTC.

This clone was detected many times. This sequence joins TRBV2 and TRBJ1-3; TRBD1 matches at 10 bases. This CDR3 has 15 residues. Germline CDR1 and CDR2: SNHLY and FYNNEI. J gave up 7 bases and V 6 bases, and 9 bases lay outside the gene matches. The CDR3 nucleotides are TGTGCCAGCAGAGCCGGGACAGGGGTTTTGAACACCATATATTTT. Its translation: CASRAGTGVLNTIYF.

The chain employs TRBV5-1 and TRBJ2-3; 7 bases line up with TRBD2. The CDR3 runs 15 residues. Looked up from germline, CDR1 is SGHRS and CDR2 is YFSETQ. V lost 6 bases, J lost 0 bases, and 7 bases stayed unmatched. CDR3: CASTETSLSTDTQYF. Here the CDR3 DNA reads TGCGCCAGCACCGAGACTAGCCTCAGCACAGATACGCAGTATTTT.

A few counts support this clone. The genes are TRBV6-2 or TRBV6-3 and TRBJ2-1; no clear D gene. Germline lookup yields CDR1 MNHEY and CDR2 SVGEGT. Trimming removed 2 bases from V and 4 bases from J, with 3 bases in between. There are 12 residues in the CDR3. CDR3 residues: CASSYPYNEQFF. The CDR3 nucleotides are TGTGCCAGCAGTTACCCTTACAATGAGCAGTTCTTC.

In its sample, this clone was seen a few times. The CDR3 nucleotides are TGTGCCAGCAGTTACAACAGGTTTTCTAGCTCCTACGAGCAGTACTTC. It specifies CASSYNRFSSSYEQYF. V and J are TRBV6-5 and TRBJ2-7, with D perhaps TRBD1 (5 bases). CDR1 MNHEY and CDR2 SVGAGI come from the germline V gene. This CDR3 has 16 amino acids. Between the trimmed V and J ends, which lost 2 bases and 0 bases, there was a span of 14 bases.

This clone was seen once. The chain is built from TRBV5-4 and TRBJ2-3; 10 bases are shared with TRBD2. J lost 3 bases, V lost 9 bases, and 10 bases had no gene match. The length of the CDR3 is 15 residues. Per the germline V gene, CDR1 is SGHNT and CDR2 is YYREEE (reference sequence). CDR3 loop: CAIPGLAKSTDTQYF. The DNA for the CDR3 is TGTGCCATCCCGGGACTAGCGAAATCTACAGATACGCAGTATTTT. Filled out from reference TRBV5-4 and TRBJ2-3, the complete variable domain reads ETGVTQSPTHLIKTRGQQVTLRCSSQSGHNTVSWYQQALGQGPQFIFQYYREEENGRGNFPPRFSGLQFPNYSSELNVNALELDDSALYLCAIPGLAKSTDTQYFGPGTRLTVL.

V usage is TRBV7-6 and J usage is TRBJ2-6, with D unclear. Trimming stripped 6 bases from V and 0 bases from J, with 6 bases between. This CDR3 region has 14 residues. CDR1 is SGHVS, CDR2 FNYEAQ, per germline. CDR3 bases: TGTGCCAGCAGTAGGAGCTCTGGGGCCAACGTCCTGACTTTC. This gives the protein CASSRSSGANVLTF.

The rearrangement uses TRBV11-2 and TRBJ2-5, with a weak D call TRBD1 (6 bases). Deletions cut 2 bases from V and 5 bases from J, with 21 bases between. Germline V gene sequence: CDR1 SGHAT, CDR2 FQNNGV. The length of the CDR3 is 17 residues. This chain's CDR3 is CASSLRAVGAPVETQYF. The CDR3 DNA reads as TGTGCCAGCAGCTTAAGAGCAGTGGGGGCCCCAGTCGAGACCCAGTACTTC.

V and J are TRBV6-5 and TRBJ1-1; D uncertain. Deletions cut 0 bases from V and 1 base from J, with 6 bases between. Germline V gene sequence: CDR1 MNHEY, CDR2 SVGAGI. The CDR3 extends over 14 amino acids. CDR3 region: CASSYSAGNTEAFF. The DNA for the CDR3 is TGTGCCAGCAGTTACTCGGCAGGGAACACTGAAGCTTTCTTT.

J is TRBJ2-7 and V is TRBV27, with 16 bases matching TRBD2. The CDR3 has 18 residues. The junction had 12 bases not matched to a gene; V was cut back by 5 bases and J by 5 bases. From germline, CDR1 is MNHEY and CDR2 SMNVEV (reference sequence). CDR3 loop: CASSGRGTSGRVIDEQYF. The CDR3 bases are TGTGCCAGCAGTGGGCGGGGGACTAGCGGGAGGGTGATAGACGAGCAGTACTTC.

J is TRBJ2-3 and V is TRBV10-3; D is uncertain. V was clipped by 0 bases and J by 2 bases, with 9 bases between them. The length of the CDR3 is 15 residues. CDR1 ENHRY and CDR2 SYGVKD come from the germline V gene. Here the CDR3 DNA reads TGTGCCATCAGTGAGTCCGAACTAAACACAGATACGCAGTATTTT. Amino acid sequence: CAISESELNTDTQYF.

The sample holds one count of this clone. The chain links TRBV10-3 to TRBJ2-3; weak D call: TRBD2 (5 bases). The V gene lost 4 bases and the J gene lost 6 bases, with 11 bases spanning the gap. The germline CDR1 and CDR2 sequences are ENHRY and SYGVKD. The CDR3 totals 13 residues. The CDR3 bases are TGTGCCATCAGTGCTTCACTAGAGGATACGCAGTATTTT. Translation: CAISASLEDTQYF.

The chain uses TRBV6-6 and TRBJ1-2; 10 bases agree with TRBD1. Germline CDR1 is MNHNY and CDR2 is SVGAGI (reference sequence). The CDR3 loop spans 14 amino acids. V shed 7 bases, J shed 7 bases, and the junction held 9 bases outside the gene matches. The DNA for the CDR3 is TGTGCCAGCAACGTACTGACAGGGGGCAGTGGCTACACCTTC. Translated, it gives CASNVLTGGSGYTF.

The V gene is TRBV7-2, the J gene TRBJ2-7, with a tentative D call TRBD2 (6 bases). The CDR3 length is 17 residues. Germline CDR1 and CDR2: SGHTA and FQGNSA. V was pared by 0 bases and J by 2 bases, with 17 bases between. The CDR3 nucleotides are TGTGCCAGCAGCTTAGCCGGCCTAGCGTATTTTCCCTACGAGCAGTACTTC. Protein: CASSLAGLAYFPYEQYF.

As regards this clone: At one end, the junction sequence differs from germline, possibly due to a read error. The V call is TRBV7-3, the J call TRBJ1-2; 8 bases are shared with TRBD1. Germline V gene data show CDR1 as SGHTA and CDR2 as FQGTGA. This CDR3 region has 15 residues. The CDR3 DNA reads TGTGCCAGCAGCCTAACTTCGACAGGGGCGGGTGGCTACACCTTC. It translates to CASSLTSTGAGGYTF.

This rearrangement joins TRBV5-4 to TRBJ1-1; 7 bases match TRBD1. Germline CDR1 is SGHNT and CDR2 is YYREEE (reference sequence). The CDR3 has 14 residues. With 3 bases clipped from V and 4 bases from J, the junction kept 6 bases outside the gene matches. The CDR3 loop reads CASSSAGGSTEAFF. In nucleotides, the CDR3 is TGTGCCAGCAGCTCTGCAGGGGGGAGCACTGAAGCTTTCTTT.

This clone came up a few times. The chain couples TRBV19 to TRBJ1-1; maybe TRBD1 (5 bases). The germline V gene has CDR1 LNHDA and CDR2 SQIVND (reference sequence). V was shortened by 2 bases and J by 0 bases, with 7 bases between the two germline ends. CDR3 length: 14 residues. CDR3 coding DNA: TGTGCCAGTAGTATAAGGGGCTTGAACACTGAAGCTTTCTTT. Encoded protein: CASSIRGLNTEAFF.